This is a list of T cell receptor beta chains from one sample in a study of CD8+ T cells in alopecia areata. Data came from immunoSEQ multiplex PCR; TCRdb stores just in-frame clones and leaves some out. The table includes approximately 150,000 clones, over 70% detected once. The sample here was CD8+ T cells sorted from blood, taken at week 0. These receptors came from a human donor with alopecia areata. The CDR3 runs from the conserved cysteine through the conserved F or W. D genes are given only for firm matches. The size entry is marked missing in some rows and otherwise reads once, few, many or a size class.

TRBV27,.,TRBJ2-7,.,TGTGCCAGCAGTTTGTCTCAGCTTGGGGAGCAGTACTTC,CASSLSQLGEQYF
TRBV6-5,.,TRBJ2-1,.,TGTGCCAGCGCCCAATGGGCGGTAGACTACAATGAGCAGTTCTTC,CASAQWAVDYNEQFF
TRBV27,.,TRBJ1-5,.,TGTGCCAGCAGTTTATCAAAGGGGCTTAGCAATCAGCCCCAGCATTTT,CASSLSKGLSNQPQHF
TRBV27,.,TRBJ1-3,.,TGTGCCAGCAGTTTAAGGGGAGGGAACACCATATATTTT,CASSLRGGNTIYF
TRBV6-1,.,TRBJ1-1,.,TGTGCCAGCAGTGAAACCCATACAGGGTTAATGAACACTGAAGCTTTCTTT,CASSETHTGLMNTEAFF
TRBV19,.,TRBJ2-1,.,TGTGCCAGTAGTATGTTACAGAGCTCCTACAATGAGCAGTTCTTC,CASSMLQSSYNEQFF
TRBV19,once,TRBJ2-1,TRBD1,TGTGCCAGTTGTGCCGGGACAGGGGGCTTTAATGAGCAGTTCTTC,CASCAGTGGFNEQFF
TRBV10-3,once,TRBJ1-2,.,TGTGCCACCAGTTCCAGCTGGGACTCCGAAGGTCAGGACTACACCTTC,CATSSSWDSEGQDYTF
TRBV11-2,.,TRBJ2-4,TRBD1,TGTGCCAGCAGCTTTAGTGCAGGGGGCGCCAAAAACATTCAGTACTTC,CASSFSAGGAKNIQYF
TRBV7-8,.,TRBJ2-5,TRBD1,TGTGCCAGCAGCTTATATGGGACAGCCCAAGAGACCCAGTACTTC,CASSLYGTAQETQYF
TRBV5-6,.,TRBJ2-7,.,TGTGCCAGCAGCCCACAGGGCCCCTACGAGCAGTACTTC,CASSPQGPYEQYF
TRBV6-1,.,TRBJ2-7,.,TGTGCCAGCACTCGGGACAACTCCTACGAGCAGTACTTC,CASTRDNSYEQYF
TRBV5-1,.,TRBJ2-1,TRBD1,TGCGCCAGCGGGTGGGGCAAGGGGGCCAATGAGCAGTTCTTC,CASGWGKGANEQFF
TRBV28,.,TRBJ2-7,TRBD1,TGTGCCAGCAGGTTGGGACAGGAGTTCGCCTACGAGCAGTACTTC,CASRLGQEFAYEQYF
TRBV19,.,TRBJ2-2,.,TGTGCCAGACGACAGTTTCACACCGGGGAGCTGTTTTTT,CARRQFHTGELFF
TRBV7-8,.,TRBJ2-3,.,TGTGCCAGCAGCTTCTTCTCGCCGCCCACAGATACGCAGTATTTT,CASSFFSPPTDTQYF
TRBV6-1,.,TRBJ2-7,TRBD2,TGTGCCAGCTACTCTGGGGAGGGATACTACGAGCAGTACTTC,CASYSGEGYYEQYF
TRBV5-4,.,TRBJ2-3,TRBD1,TGTGCCAGCAGCTTGGAGACAGGGGGCGCCCCAGATACGCAGTATTTT,CASSLETGGAPDTQYF
TRBV30,few,TRBJ2-3,.,TGTGCCTGGAGTGTACGTTTTTCAGGGACAGATACGCAGTATTTT,CAWSVRFSGTDTQYF
TRBV27,.,TRBJ2-7,.,TGTGCCAGCCGTCCCGGGGGGACAACCTACGAGCAGTACTTC,CASRPGGTTYEQYF
TRBV18,.,TRBJ2-7,.,TGTGCCAGCTCACCAAGCTCCGGAGACAGGACCTACGAGCAGTACTTC,CASSPSSGDRTYEQYF
TRBV10-3,.,TRBJ2-5,.,TGTGCCGCCGGGGGGCGTTGGAAAGAGACCCAGTACTTC,CAAGGRWKETQYF
TRBV7-6,.,TRBJ2-1,TRBD2,TGTGCCAGCAGCTTAGAACTAGCGGGGGGTATAAATGAGCAGTTCTTC,CASSLELAGGINEQFF
TRBV10-3,.,TRBJ2-3,.,TGTGCCATCAGTGGGAGGGTGGTCATCACAGATACGCAGTATTTT,CAISGRVVITDTQYF
TRBV27,.,TRBJ2-5,.,TGTGCCAGCAGTTACGGATACAAGAAGACCCAGTACTTC,CASSYGYKKTQYF
TRBV29-1,few,TRBJ2-2,.,TGCAGCGTTGAGCGAAAGGGTAACACCGGGGAGCTGTTTTTT,CSVERKGNTGELFF
TRBV29-1,.,TRBJ2-1,.,TGCAGCGTTAGTAGACGGACTGTAGACAATGAGCAGTTCTTC,CSVSRRTVDNEQFF
TRBV27,.,TRBJ2-1,.,TGTGCCAGCAGTTTAGGTGGGGGGGCGAGAAATGAGCAGTTCTTC,CASSLGGGARNEQFF
TRBV6-5,.,TRBJ1-2,.,TGTGCCAGCAGTTATGTTGGGGTTGGCTACACCTTC,CASSYVGVGYTF
TRBV14,.,TRBJ2-7,.,TGTGCCAGCAGCCCAGGGACGGACTCCTACGAGCAGTACTTC,CASSPGTDSYEQYF
TRBV5-4,.,TRBJ2-1,.,TGTGCCAGCAGCTTGGCCCTTACAGGGAGCTACAATGAGCAGTTCTTC,CASSLALTGSYNEQFF
TRBV19,.,TRBJ2-7,TRBD2,TGTGCCAGTAGTATAAGCGGGGGAGACCTTTACGAGCAGTACTTC,CASSISGGDLYEQYF
TRBV29-1,.,TRBJ2-1,.,TGCAGCGTTGAATTAGTCGGGAATGAGCAGTTCTTC,CSVELVGNEQFF
TRBV29-1,.,TRBJ2-7,TRBD2,TGCAGCGTGGGACTAGCGGGGGGGTACGAGCAGTACTTC,CSVGLAGGYEQYF
TRBV27,.,TRBJ2-5,TRBD2,TGTGCCAGCAGTTTAGTAGGGACTACACAAGAGACCCAGTACTTC,CASSLVGTTQETQYF
TRBV11-2,.,TRBJ2-7,TRBD1,TGTGCCAGCAGCCCCGGGACAGGGGACTACGAGCAGTACTTC,CASSPGTGDYEQYF
TRBV7-6,.,TRBJ2-7,.,TGTGCCAGCAGCTCCGACCAGGGACCTGCGGACTCCGAGCAGTACTTC,CASSSDQGPADSEQYF
TRBV19,.,TRBJ2-1,TRBD2,TGTGCCAGTACTTGGCCAGCGGGAGGTGGGAATGAGCAGTTCTTC,CASTWPAGGGNEQFF
TRBV6-1,.,TRBJ1-1,TRBD1,TGTGCCAGCACCCAGGGACAGGCGGACACTGAAGCTTTCTTT,CASTQGQADTEAFF
TRBV29-1,.,TRBJ2-7,.,TGCAGCGTCTCAGGGTTAAGCGACGAGCAGTACTTC,CSVSGLSDEQYF
TRBV4-1,.,TRBJ2-1,TRBD2,TGCGCCAGCAGCTTCCGTACGGGAGGGCCCAATGAGCAGTTCTTC,CASSFRTGGPNEQFF
TRBV7-2,.,TRBJ2-3,.,TGTGCCAGCAGCTTAGGGGGTCTCGGACCGGGCACAGATACGCAGTATTTT,CASSLGGLGPGTDTQYF
TRBV5-1,few,TRBJ2-7,.,TGCGCCAGCAGCCCCAGCCCCGGAGGGTCCTACGAGCAGTACTTC,CASSPSPGGSYEQYF
TRBV2,.,TRBJ2-7,TRBD1,TGTGCCAGCAGTGAAGTTCAGGGGGCCTACGAGCAGTACTTC,CASSEVQGAYEQYF
TRBV6-6,.,TRBJ2-3,TRBD2,TGTGCCAGCAGTACCCGCGGGGGGCGGGCAGATACGCAGTATTTT,CASSTRGGRADTQYF
TRBV5-1,.,TRBJ2-7,TRBD1,TGCGCCAGCAGTTCCGGGACAGGAGCAGACGAGCAGTACTTC,CASSSGTGADEQYF
TRBV19,.,TRBJ2-7,TRBD2,TGTGCCAGTAGTATAGCCGGGACTAGTATCTTC,CASSIAGTSIF
TRBV5-1,.,TRBJ2-2,.,TGCGCCAGCAGCTTCGTCTCCCGGGGGACGAACACCGGGGAGCTGTTTTTT,CASSFVSRGTNTGELFF
TRBV4-2,.,TRBJ2-1,.,TGTGCCAGCAGCCAGGCGGCACTAGCAGACAATGAGCAGTTCTTC,CASSQAALADNEQFF
TRBV5-1,.,TRBJ2-5,.,TGCGCCAGCAGTCATGAGATACAAGAGACCCAGTACTTC,CASSHEIQETQYF
TRBV6-5,.,TRBJ2-7,TRBD1,TGTGCCAGCAGTTACTCGCCCCGGGACAGGTCCTACGAGCAGTACTTC,CASSYSPRDRSYEQYF
TRBV25-1,.,TRBJ1-6,.,TGTGCCAGCAGTGAGTCAGCATATAATTCACCCCTCCACTTT,CASSESAYNSPLHF
TRBV7-9,.,TRBJ2-7,.,TGTGCCAGCAGCCCCCTTATTCAGGGCTACTACGAGCAGTACTTC,CASSPLIQGYYEQYF
TRBV10-3,.,TRBJ2-7,TRBD1,TGTGCCACAGGACAGGGCGGCGAGCAGTACTTC,CATGQGGEQYF
TRBV10-2,.,TRBJ2-7,.,TGCGCCAGCAGTGACTCCTACGAGCAGTACTTC,CASSDSYEQYF
TRBV14,.,TRBJ2-3,.,TGTGCCAGCAGCCAATGGGCAGATACGCAGTATTTT,CASSQWADTQYF
TRBV11-2,.,TRBJ2-1,.,TGTGCCAGCAGCTTAGTAGGGGATAGTTACAATGAGCAGTTCTTC,CASSLVGDSYNEQFF